This TCR beta chain was identified in a study of blood T cell repertoires in COVID-19. Turning to the study itself: There were acute and convalescent COVID-19 samples, and they came from the United States, Italy and Spain. T cells, B-cell-depleted T cells, or PBMCs supplied cDNA or gDNA.

In the original processing: Cell counts per sample came from amplifying reference gene primers. This table comes from immunoSEQ multiplex PCR, and its TCRdb copy is limited to in-frame clones, with some not included. The V and J calls and the clone size are those of that table, but D and trimming were determined from the DNA. The sample records tens of thousands of clones, approximately 82% being singletons. This CDR3 is 14 amino acids long. Per the germline V gene, CDR1 is SGHNT and CDR2 is YYREEE (reference sequence). Trimming removed 1 base at V and 7 bases at J, with 11 bases between. The rearrangement links TRBV5-4 to TRBJ1-4; TRBD1 is a possible D gene (5 bases). Source material: peripheral blood. This clonotype was sampled from an older man with acute or convalescent COVID-19. As DNA, the CDR3 is TGTGCCAGCAGCTTGCGGGGACTAGGTGAAAAACTGTTTTTT. Amino acids: CASSLRGLGEKLFF.